This is a list of T cell receptor beta chains from one sample in a study of PD-1 blockade in classical Hodgkin lymphoma. Profiled with immunoSEQ multiplex PCR; TCRdb holds only in-frame clones, not every one. The table has 30,000 to 35,000 clones, around 90% seen once. Sequenced material: CD4+ T cells from blood, taken at baseline. The receptors originated from a human donor with classical Hodgkin lymphoma. CDR3s include the opening cysteine and the closing phenylalanine or tryptophan. The order of the fields is CDR3 length, J gene, D gene, V gene, clone size, CDR3 DNA, CDR3 protein. A D gene is named only where the DNA matches it firmly. Only part of the rows carry a size: once, few, many, or a class if the clone is expanded.

13,TRBJ1-5,NA,TRBV28,once,TGTGCCAGCAGAAAAGGTGGGGATCAGCCCCAGCATTTT,CASRKGGDQPQHF
15,TRBJ2-2,NA,TRBV15,NA,TGTGCCACCAGTAAGCGACAGGTCATAACCGGGGAGCTGTTTTTT,CATSKRQVITGELFF
15,TRBJ2-7,NA,TRBV19,NA,TGTGCCAGTAGTATAGTTGGGAGGGGGCACGACGAGCAGTACTTC,CASSIVGRGHDEQYF
14,TRBJ1-5,TRBD1,TRBV10-3,few,TGTGCCATCAGCCCGGGACAGGGACATCAGCCCCAGCATTTT,CAISPGQGHQPQHF
14,TRBJ2-3,TRBD1,TRBV29-1,NA,TGCAGCGTAGGGACAGGGACTAGCACAGATACGCAGTATTTT,CSVGTGTSTDTQYF
14,TRBJ2-7,NA,TRBV6-5,NA,TGTGCCAGCAGTTACTTCGGGGGCTCCTACGAGCAGTACTTC,CASSYFGGSYEQYF
15,TRBJ1-5,NA,TRBV2,NA,TGTGCCAGCAGTGTGGGGGCGCAAAGCAATCAGCCCCAGCATTTT,CASSVGAQSNQPQHF
13,TRBJ2-7,NA,TRBV19,NA,TGTGCCAGTAGTATAGTCCTGGAATACGAGCAGTACTTC,CASSIVLEYEQYF
15,TRBJ2-2,NA,TRBV7-3,NA,TGTGCCAGCAGCCGCCAAGACAGGAACACCGGGGAGCTGTTTTTT,CASSRQDRNTGELFF
16,TRBJ2-1,TRBD2,TRBV11-2,NA,TGTGCCAGCAGCTTCCTAGCGGGACTCTCCTACAATGAGCAGTTCTTC,CASSFLAGLSYNEQFF
16,TRBJ1-1,NA,TRBV6-1,NA,TGTGCCAGCAGTGAGCCTGGTGATAGGGGAAGGCCTGAAGCTTTCTTT,CASSEPGDRGRPEAFF
15,TRBJ2-7,TRBD1,TRBV7-6,NA,TGTGCCAGCAGCTTATTCGGGACAGGGGTCTACGAGCAGTACTTC,CASSLFGTGVYEQYF